The 17 T cell receptor beta chains below come from one sample, sequenced in a study of cytomegalovirus exposure and HLA in healthy donors. TCRdb's table, derived via immunoSEQ multiplex PCR, lists solely in-frame clones and lacks some. The sample has about 110,000 clones, around 95% seen once. The sample comprised PBMCs. Receptors were obtained from a woman under 30 in good health and CMV-seronegative.

The rearrangement joins TRBV5-1 to TRBJ1-2, with 10 bases lining up with TRBD1. The CDR3 loop spans 14 amino acids. J was trimmed by 6 bases and V by 4 bases; bases with no gene match: 6. Germline assignment: CDR1 SGHRS and CDR2 YFSETQ. CDR3 protein: CASSPTGTGDGYTF. The CDR3, as DNA: TGCGCCAGCAGCCCAACCGGGACAGGGGATGGCTACACCTTC.

The CDR3 DNA is TGTGCCAGCAGCTTATCGACAGGGGTAGGAGCTTTCTTT. Its protein product is CASSLSTGVGAFF. The J gene is TRBJ1-1, the V gene TRBV7-2; 8 positions agree with TRBD1. This CDR3 is 13 amino acids long. Germline V lookup: CDR1 SGHTA, CDR2 FQGNSA. Trimming cost V 2 bases and J 10 bases; bases outside gene matches: 6. The full variable domain, rest sourced from reference TRBV7-2 and TRBJ1-1, is GAGVSQSPSNKVTEKGKDVELRCDPISGHTALYWYRQSLGQGLEFLIYFQGNSAPDKSGLPSDRFSAERTGGSVSTLTIQRTQQEDSAVYLCASSLSTGVGAFFGQGTRLTVV.

This rearrangement joins TRBV5-1 to TRBJ1-3; 10 bases are shared with TRBD1. Unmatched junction bases numbered 7, after V lost 1 base and J lost 3 bases. The CDR3 runs 17 residues. CDR1 is SGHRS, CDR2 YFSETQ, per germline. The CDR3 DNA follows: TGCGCCAGCAGCTTGATGGACAGGGGGTATGGTGGAAACACCATATATTTT. It encodes CASSLMDRGYGGNTIYF.

The rearrangement uses TRBV7-9 and TRBJ1-2, with 8 positions matching TRBD1. This CDR3 is 15 amino acids long. CDR1 SEHNR and CDR2 FQNEAQ come from the germline V gene (reference sequence). The V segment lost 3 bases and the J segment 0 bases; nucleotides outside the gene matches: 3. This CDR3 reads CASSFRTGTNYGYTF. In DNA, the CDR3 is TGTGCCAGCAGCTTCCGGACAGGGACTAACTATGGCTACACCTTC.

The chain links TRBV7-9 to TRBJ2-1, with 7 bases identical to TRBD1. Germline CDR1 is SEHNR and CDR2 is FQNEAQ (reference sequence). CDR3 length: 17 residues. Trimming cost V 5 bases and J 6 bases; bases outside gene matches: 16. In DNA form, the CDR3 reads TGTGCCAGCAGCGCGTTGAGTACCGGGACAGTTTCCAATGAGCAGTTCTTC. This codes for CASSALSTGTVSNEQFF.

The chain uses TRBV7-2 and TRBJ2-3; 9 nucleotides align to TRBD2. Germline trimming cut 5 bases from V and 0 bases from J; bases unmatched to any gene: 6. The CDR3 consists of 16 residues. Per the germline V gene, CDR1 is SGHTA and CDR2 is FQGNSA. CDR3 sequence (DNA): TGTGCCAGCAGCCTCTCTAGCGGGGTAAGCACAGATACGCAGTATTTT. Its translation: CASSLSSGVSTDTQYF.

The V gene is TRBV5-1, the J gene TRBJ2-7; 7 bases line up with TRBD2. V was clipped by 1 base and J by 7 bases; unmatched bases: 14. Germline assignment: CDR1 SGHRS and CDR2 YFSETQ. The CDR3 is 16 residues long. This CDR3 reads CASSLKREGPWGEQYF. The CDR3 DNA reads TGCGCCAGCAGCTTGAAAAGGGAGGGTCCCTGGGGGGAGCAGTACTTC.

V and J are TRBV28 and TRBJ1-2; 7 bases line up with TRBD1. J lost 4 bases, V lost 3 bases, and 5 bases had no gene match. The CDR3 loop spans 14 amino acids. The germline gives CDR1 MDHEN, CDR2 SYDVKM. The CDR3 DNA is TGTGCCAGCAGTTTCGTACAGGGGAGCTATGGCTACACCTTC. This encodes CASSFVQGSYGYTF.

CDR3 residues: CASKSDRLRTGELFF. The DNA of the CDR3 is TGTGCCAGCAAAAGTGACAGGTTACGCACCGGGGAGCTGTTTTTT. The chain couples TRBV27 to TRBJ2-2, with a possible D match to TRBD1 (6 bases). Germline loops: CDR1 MNHEY, CDR2 SMNVEV (reference sequence). The CDR3 totals 15 residues. V lost 7 bases, J lost 4 bases, and 16 bases lay in between.

This sequence joins TRBV7-2 and TRBJ2-7, with TRBD1 identical over 11 bases. CDR1 is SGHTA and CDR2 is FQGNSA in the germline V gene. The CDR3 contains 15 residues. V was pared by 4 bases and J by 3 bases, with 5 bases of the junction left unmatched. CDR3 DNA: TGTGCCAGCAGCTCCCCGGGACAGGGGGACTACGAGCAGTACTTC. It specifies CASSSPGQGDYEQYF. Drawing the rest from reference TRBV7-2 and TRBJ2-7, the complete variable domain is GAGVSQSPSNKVTEKGKDVELRCDPISGHTALYWYRQSLGQGLEFLIYFQGNSAPDKSGLPSDRFSAERTGGSVSTLTIQRTQQEDSAVYLCASSSPGQGDYEQYFGPGTRLTVT.

The rearrangement uses TRBV27 and TRBJ2-5; 7 nucleotides match TRBD1. The CDR3 spans 14 residues. Germline V lookup: CDR1 MNHEY, CDR2 SMNVEV (reference sequence). V shed 1 base, J shed 7 bases, and the junction held 6 bases outside the gene matches. This CDR3 is CASSLYGQVATQYF. The CDR3 nucleotides are TGTGCCAGCAGTTTATACGGACAGGTGGCGACCCAGTACTTC.

This clone was recorded once. The chain uses TRBV4-3 and TRBJ2-3, with a weak D call TRBD1 (5 bases). V was trimmed by 1 base and J by 7 bases, leaving 15 bases between them. Germline assignment: CDR1 LGHNA and CDR2 YSLEER. This CDR3 comprises 15 residues. CDR3 sequence reads: CASSQVRQIGNTQYF. Written as DNA, the CDR3 is TGCGCCAGCAGCCAAGTCCGACAGATTGGTAATACGCAGTATTTT.

The rearrangement links TRBV9 to TRBJ2-2; TRBD2 is a possible D gene (7 bases). The length of the CDR3 is 16 residues. Trimming took 5 bases from V and 6 from J, leaving 20 bases between them. The germline gives CDR1 SGDLS, CDR2 YYNGEE. CDR3 bases: TGTGCCAGCAGAGGGGGGGGCAGCTCAGGGGCCGGGGAGCTGTTTTTT. Translating it yields CASRGGGSSGAGELFF.

J is TRBJ1-6 and V is TRBV2; 7 positions match TRBD1. The CDR3 is 13 amino acids. Germline CDR1 reads SNHLY; CDR2 reads FYNNEI. The J segment lost 4 bases and the V segment lost 10 bases, leaving 4 bases of the junction unmatched. The CDR3 coding sequence is TGTGCCACCACAGGGGAATATAATTCACCCCTCCACTTT. Its translation: CATTGEYNSPLHF.

The rearrangement links TRBV18 to TRBJ1-5; a weak D match, TRBD1 (6 bases). CDR3 size: 18 residues. Germline lookup yields CDR1 KGHSH and CDR2 LQKENI. The V end lost 3 bases, the J end lost 0 bases, and 18 bases lay between the germline ends. CDR3 protein: CASSPAGGLLNSNQPQHF. CDR3 nucleotides: TGTGCCAGCTCACCGGCGGGGGGCCTATTGAATAGCAATCAGCCCCAGCATTTT.

The chain couples TRBV5-6 to TRBJ1-2; a weak D match, TRBD1 (6 bases). The CDR3 loop spans 16 amino acids. In germline, CDR1 is SGHDT, CDR2 YYEEEE. V was trimmed by 2 bases and J by 5 bases, leaving 19 bases between them. CDR3 nucleotides: TGTGCCAGCAGCTTTCCACAGGGTTCGGCCCTATATGGCTACACCTTC. Translating it yields CASSFPQGSALYGYTF.

This sequence joins TRBV7-8 and TRBJ1-1, with 8 nucleotides matching TRBD1. Germline V gene sequence: CDR1 SGHVS, CDR2 FQNEAQ. The CDR3 loop spans 13 amino acids. Trimming at V came to 5 bases and at J to 8 bases, leaving 7 bases not matched to a gene. CDR3 loop: CASSPLDRAEAFF. The CDR3 region has the DNA TGTGCCAGCAGCCCTCTGGACAGGGCAGAAGCTTTCTTT.